This T cell receptor (beta chain) was recorded in a study of Ad26.COV2.S vaccination and SARS-CoV-2 variants. General study results and limits: Quantification of TCR breadth and depth may have yielded underestimates of total T cell responses. Measurement of non-spike TCR breadth gave similar results in vaccine and placebo recipients.

Generated by immunoSEQ multiplex PCR, the TCRdb table keeps only in-frame clones and is missing some. Among 430,000 or so clones, 89% were seen once, and the ten largest hold just over 2.5%. A note on this clone: Its antigen remains unidentified.

Treatment of the sample: 19 received Ad26.COV2.S at low or high dose, single or two shots; a few received placebo; per-sample allocation not given. Samples were taken on day 63 after the first vaccine or placebo injection. Adults aged 18-55 years in Boston included the donor. An Ad26 vector expressing Wuhan-strain SARS-CoV-2 spike constituted the vaccine. The CDR3 sequence is 13 residues long. Trimming cost V 10 bases and J 5 bases; bases outside gene matches: 8. Germline loops: CDR1 SGHNT, CDR2 YENEEA. V and J are TRBV11-3 and TRBJ2-1, with TRBD2 identical over 7 bases. The receptor comes from a person between 18 and 65 years old who received the Ad26.COV2.S COVID-19 vaccine or a placebo. The sequenced sample was peripheral blood, obtained in a trial of Ad26.COV2.S vaccine versus placebo. CDR3 residues: CATHPGGDNEQFF. As DNA, the CDR3 is TGTGCCACGCATCCGGGAGGAGACAATGAGCAGTTCTTC.